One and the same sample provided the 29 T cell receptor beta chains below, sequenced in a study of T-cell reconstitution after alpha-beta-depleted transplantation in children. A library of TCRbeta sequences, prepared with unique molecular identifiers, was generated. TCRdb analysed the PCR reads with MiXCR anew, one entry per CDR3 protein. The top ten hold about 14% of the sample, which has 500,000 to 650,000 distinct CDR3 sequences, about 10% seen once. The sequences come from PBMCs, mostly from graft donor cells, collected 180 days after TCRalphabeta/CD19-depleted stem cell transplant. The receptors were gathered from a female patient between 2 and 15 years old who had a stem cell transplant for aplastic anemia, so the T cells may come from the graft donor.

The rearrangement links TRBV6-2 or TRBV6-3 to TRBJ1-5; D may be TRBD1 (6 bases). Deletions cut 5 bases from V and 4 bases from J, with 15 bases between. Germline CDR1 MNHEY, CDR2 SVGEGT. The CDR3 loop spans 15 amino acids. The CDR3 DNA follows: TGTGCCAGCAGTCCCTCAGGGGCCCCTAATCAGCCCCAGCATTTT. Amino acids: CASSPSGAPNQPQHF.

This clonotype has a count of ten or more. The chain's CDR3 is CASSLRGQGIPNTGELFF. In nucleotides, the CDR3 is TGTGCCAGCAGCCTCCGAGGACAGGGAATCCCCAACACCGGGGAGCTGTTTTTT. The chain carries TRBV11-2 and TRBJ2-2; 8 bases map to TRBD1. The germline V gene has CDR1 SGHAT and CDR2 FQNNGV. The CDR3 totals 18 residues. Unmatched junction bases numbered 13, after V lost 5 bases and J lost 2 bases.

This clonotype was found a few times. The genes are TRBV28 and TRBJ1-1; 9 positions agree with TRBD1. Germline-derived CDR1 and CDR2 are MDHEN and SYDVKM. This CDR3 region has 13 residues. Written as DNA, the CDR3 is TGTGCAGCAGTTTCAGGGGACAGGGAAGACGCTTTCTTT. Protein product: CAAVSGDREDAFF.

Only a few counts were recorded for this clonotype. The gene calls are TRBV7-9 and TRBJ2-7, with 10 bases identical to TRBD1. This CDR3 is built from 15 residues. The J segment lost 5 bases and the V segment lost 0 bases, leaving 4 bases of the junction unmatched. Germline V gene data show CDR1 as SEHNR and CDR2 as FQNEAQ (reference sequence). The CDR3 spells CASSLAGQGYHEQYF. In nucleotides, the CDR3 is TGTGCCAGCAGCTTAGCGGGACAGGGGTACCACGAGCAGTACTTC. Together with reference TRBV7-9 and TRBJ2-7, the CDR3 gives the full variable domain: DTGVSQNPRHKITKRGQNVTFRCDPISEHNRLYWYRQTLGQGPEFLTYFQNEAQLEKSRLLSDRFSAERPKGSFSTLEIQRTEQGDSAMYLCASSLAGQGYHEQYFGPGTRLTVT.

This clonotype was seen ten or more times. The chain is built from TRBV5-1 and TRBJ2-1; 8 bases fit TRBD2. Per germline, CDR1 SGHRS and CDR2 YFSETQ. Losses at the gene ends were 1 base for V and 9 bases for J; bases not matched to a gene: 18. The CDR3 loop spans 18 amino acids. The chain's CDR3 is CASSLWQELGLEVVEQFF. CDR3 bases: TGCGCCAGCAGCTTGTGGCAAGAGTTGGGACTAGAGGTAGTTGAGCAGTTCTTC.

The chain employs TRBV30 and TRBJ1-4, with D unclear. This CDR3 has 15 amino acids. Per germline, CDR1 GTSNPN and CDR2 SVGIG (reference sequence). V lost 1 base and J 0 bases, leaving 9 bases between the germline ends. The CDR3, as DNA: TGTGCCTGGAGTGGCCCACCTGCAACTAATGAAAAACTGTTTTTT. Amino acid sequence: CAWSGPPATNEKLFF.

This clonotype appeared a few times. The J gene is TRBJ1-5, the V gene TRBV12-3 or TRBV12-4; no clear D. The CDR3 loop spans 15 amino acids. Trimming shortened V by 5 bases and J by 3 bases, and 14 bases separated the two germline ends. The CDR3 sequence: CASSNLWPINQPQHF. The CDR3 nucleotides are TGTGCCAGCAGTAATCTTTGGCCGATCAATCAGCCCCAGCATTTT.

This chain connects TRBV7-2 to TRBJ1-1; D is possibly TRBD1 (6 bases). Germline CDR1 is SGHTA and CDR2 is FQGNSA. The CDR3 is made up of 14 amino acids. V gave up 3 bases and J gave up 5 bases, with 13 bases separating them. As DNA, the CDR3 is TGTGCCAGCAGCTTGGACAGTCGAAGAACTGAAGCTTTCTTT. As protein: CASSLDSRRTEAFF.

The CDR3, as DNA: TGTGCCAGCAGTCTCATTTGGCAATCCTACAATGAGCAGTTCTTC. Encoded protein: CASSLIWQSYNEQFF. The J gene is TRBJ2-1, the V gene TRBV27; unclear D gene. Per germline, CDR1 MNHEY and CDR2 SMNVEV (reference sequence). This CDR3 comprises 15 residues. V gave up 5 bases and J gave up 1 base, with 12 bases separating them.

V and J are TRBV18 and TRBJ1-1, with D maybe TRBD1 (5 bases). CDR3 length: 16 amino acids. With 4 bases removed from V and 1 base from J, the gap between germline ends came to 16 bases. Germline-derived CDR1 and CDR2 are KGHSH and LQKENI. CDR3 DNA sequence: TGTGCCAGCTCACAGAAACTAGGGGATTGGAACACTGAAGCTTTCTTT. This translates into CASSQKLGDWNTEAFF.

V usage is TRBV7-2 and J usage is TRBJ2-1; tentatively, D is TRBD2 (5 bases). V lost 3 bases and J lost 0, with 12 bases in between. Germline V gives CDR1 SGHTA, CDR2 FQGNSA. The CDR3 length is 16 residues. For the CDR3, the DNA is TGTGCCAGCAGCTTCTTGGACTCGAGCTCCTACAATGAGCAGTTCTTC. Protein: CASSFLDSSSYNEQFF. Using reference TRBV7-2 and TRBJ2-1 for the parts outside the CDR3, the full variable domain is GAGVSQSPSNKVTEKGKDVELRCDPISGHTALYWYRQSLGQGLEFLIYFQGNSAPDKSGLPSDRFSAERTGGSVSTLTIQRTQQEDSAVYLCASSFLDSSSYNEQFFGPGTRLTVL.

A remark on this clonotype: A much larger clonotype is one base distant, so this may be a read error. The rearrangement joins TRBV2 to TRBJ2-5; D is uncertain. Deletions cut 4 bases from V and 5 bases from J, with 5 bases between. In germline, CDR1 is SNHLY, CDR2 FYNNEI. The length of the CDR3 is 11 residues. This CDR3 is CASSAWETQYF. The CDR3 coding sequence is TGTGCCAGCAGTGCCTGGGAGACCCAGTACTTC.

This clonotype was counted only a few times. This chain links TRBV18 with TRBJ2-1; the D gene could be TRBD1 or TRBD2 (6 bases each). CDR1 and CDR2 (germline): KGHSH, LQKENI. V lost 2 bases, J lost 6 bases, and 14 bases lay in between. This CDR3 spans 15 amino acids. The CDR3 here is CASSPSIRGPNEQFF. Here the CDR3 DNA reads TGTGCCAGCTCACCAAGTATTCGGGGGCCCAATGAGCAGTTCTTC.

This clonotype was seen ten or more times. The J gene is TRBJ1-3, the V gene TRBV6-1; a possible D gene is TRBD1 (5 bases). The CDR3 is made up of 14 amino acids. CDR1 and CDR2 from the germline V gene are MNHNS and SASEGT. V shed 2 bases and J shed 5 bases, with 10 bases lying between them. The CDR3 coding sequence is TGTGCCAGCAGTGAATCATCGGGGCGAAACACCATATATTTT. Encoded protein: CASSESSGRNTIYF.

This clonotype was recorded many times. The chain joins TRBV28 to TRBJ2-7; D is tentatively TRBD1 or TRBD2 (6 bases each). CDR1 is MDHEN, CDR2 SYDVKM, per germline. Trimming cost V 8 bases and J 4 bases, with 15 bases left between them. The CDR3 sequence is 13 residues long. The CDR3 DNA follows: TGTGCCAGCGGAGGGGGGCCCTTATACGAGCAGTACTTC. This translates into CASGGGPLYEQYF.

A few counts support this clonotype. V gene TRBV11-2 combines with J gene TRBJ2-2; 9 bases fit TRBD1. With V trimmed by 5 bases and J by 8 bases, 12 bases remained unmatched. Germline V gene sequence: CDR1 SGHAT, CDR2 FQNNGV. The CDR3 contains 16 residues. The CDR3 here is CASSPARDRVTGELFF. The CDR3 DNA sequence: TGTGCCAGCAGCCCAGCCCGGGACAGGGTCACAGGGGAGCTGTTTTTT.

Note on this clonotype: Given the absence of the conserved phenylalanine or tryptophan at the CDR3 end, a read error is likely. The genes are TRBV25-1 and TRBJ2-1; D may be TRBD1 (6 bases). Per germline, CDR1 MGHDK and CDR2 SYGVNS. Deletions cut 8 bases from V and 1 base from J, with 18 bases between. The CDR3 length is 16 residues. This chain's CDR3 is CASAPQGRGSYNEQFL. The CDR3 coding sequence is TGTGCCAGCGCCCCGCAGGGGCGTGGTTCCTACAATGAGCAGTTCTTG.

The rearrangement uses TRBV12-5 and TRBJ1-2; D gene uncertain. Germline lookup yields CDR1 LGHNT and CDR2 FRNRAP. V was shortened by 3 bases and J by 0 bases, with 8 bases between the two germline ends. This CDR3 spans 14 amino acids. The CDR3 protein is CASGLGHPNYGYTF. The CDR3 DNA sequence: TGTGCTAGTGGTTTAGGGCATCCTAACTATGGCTACACCTTC. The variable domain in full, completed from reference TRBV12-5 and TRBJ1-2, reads DARVTQTPRHKVTEMGQEVTMRCQPILGHNTVFWYRQTMMQGLELLAYFRNRAPLDDSGMPKDRFSAEMPDATLATLKIQPSEPRDSAVYFCASGLGHPNYGYTFGSGTRLTVV.

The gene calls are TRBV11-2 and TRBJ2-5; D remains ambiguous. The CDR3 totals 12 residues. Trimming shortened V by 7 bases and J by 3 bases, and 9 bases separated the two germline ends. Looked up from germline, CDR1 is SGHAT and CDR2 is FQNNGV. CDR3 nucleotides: TGTGCCAGCAACAACCAGAAAGAGACCCAGTACTTC. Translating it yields CASNNQKETQYF.

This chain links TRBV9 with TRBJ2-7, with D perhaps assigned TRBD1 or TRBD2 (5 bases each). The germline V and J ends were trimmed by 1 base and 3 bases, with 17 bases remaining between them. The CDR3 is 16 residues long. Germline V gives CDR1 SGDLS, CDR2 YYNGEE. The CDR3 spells CASSVRAGTGYYEQYF. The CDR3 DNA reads TGTGCCAGCAGCGTACGGGCCGGGACCGGGTACTACGAGCAGTACTTC.

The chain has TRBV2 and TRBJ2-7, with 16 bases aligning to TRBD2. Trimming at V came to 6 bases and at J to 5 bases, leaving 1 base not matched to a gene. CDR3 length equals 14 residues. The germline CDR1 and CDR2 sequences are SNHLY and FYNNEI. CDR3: CASRGLAGGHEQYF. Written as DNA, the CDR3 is TGTGCCAGCAGGGGACTAGCGGGAGGGCACGAGCAGTACTTC.

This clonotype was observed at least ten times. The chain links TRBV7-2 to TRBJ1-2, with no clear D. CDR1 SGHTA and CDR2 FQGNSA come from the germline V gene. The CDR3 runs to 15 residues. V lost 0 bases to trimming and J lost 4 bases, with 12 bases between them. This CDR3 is CASSLATPVIYGYTF. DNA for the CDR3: TGTGCCAGCAGCTTAGCGACACCGGTGATCTATGGCTACACCTTC.

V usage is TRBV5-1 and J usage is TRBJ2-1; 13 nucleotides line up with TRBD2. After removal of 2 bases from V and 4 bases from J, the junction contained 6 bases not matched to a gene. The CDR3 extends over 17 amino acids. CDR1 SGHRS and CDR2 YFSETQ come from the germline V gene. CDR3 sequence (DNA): TGCGCCAGCAGCTTTTGGACTAGCGGGGGAGGGTACAATGAGCAGTTCTTC. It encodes CASSFWTSGGGYNEQFF.

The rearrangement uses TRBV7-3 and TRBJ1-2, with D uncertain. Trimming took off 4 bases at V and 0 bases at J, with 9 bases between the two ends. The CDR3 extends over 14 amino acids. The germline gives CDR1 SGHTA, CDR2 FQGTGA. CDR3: CASSSGPSNYGYTF. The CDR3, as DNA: TGTGCCAGCAGCTCCGGGCCCTCTAACTATGGCTACACCTTC.

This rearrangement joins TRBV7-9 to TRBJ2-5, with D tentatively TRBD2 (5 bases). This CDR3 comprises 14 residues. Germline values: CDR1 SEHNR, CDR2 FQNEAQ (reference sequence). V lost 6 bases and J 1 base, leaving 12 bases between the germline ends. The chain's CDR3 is CASSHTAGQETQYF. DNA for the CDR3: TGTGCCAGCAGTCATACGGCGGGCCAAGAGACCCAGTACTTC. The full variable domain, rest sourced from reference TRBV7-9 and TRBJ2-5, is DTGVSQNPRHKITKRGQNVTFRCDPISEHNRLYWYRQTLGQGPEFLTYFQNEAQLEKSRLLSDRFSAERPKGSFSTLEIQRTEQGDSAMYLCASSHTAGQETQYFGPGTRLLVL.

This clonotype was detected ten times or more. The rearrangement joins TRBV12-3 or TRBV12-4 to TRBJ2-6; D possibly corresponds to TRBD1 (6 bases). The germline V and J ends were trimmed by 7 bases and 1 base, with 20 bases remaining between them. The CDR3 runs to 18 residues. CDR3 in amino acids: CASTIKSIQGSGANVLTF. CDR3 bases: TGTGCCAGCACCATCAAATCCATCCAGGGGTCTGGGGCCAACGTCCTGACTTTC.

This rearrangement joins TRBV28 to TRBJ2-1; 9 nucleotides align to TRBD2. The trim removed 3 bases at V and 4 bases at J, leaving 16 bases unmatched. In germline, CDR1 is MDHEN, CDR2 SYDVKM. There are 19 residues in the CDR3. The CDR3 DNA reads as TGTGCCAGCAGTTTCTGGCTTATGAGTAGCGGGAGTGGTTACAATGAGCAGTTCTTC. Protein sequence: CASSFWLMSSGSGYNEQFF. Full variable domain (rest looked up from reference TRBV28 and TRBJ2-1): DVKVTQSSRYLVKRTGEKVFLECVQDMDHENMFWYRQDPGLGLRLIYFSYDVKMKEKGDIPEGYSVSREKKERFSLILESASTNQTSMYLCASSFWLMSSGSGYNEQFFGPGTRLTVL.

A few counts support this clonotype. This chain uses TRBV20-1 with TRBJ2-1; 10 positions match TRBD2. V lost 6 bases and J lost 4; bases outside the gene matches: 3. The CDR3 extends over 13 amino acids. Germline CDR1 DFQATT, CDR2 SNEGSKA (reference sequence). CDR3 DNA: TGCAGTGCAGAGGGACTAGCGTACAATGAGCAGTTCTTC. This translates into CSAEGLAYNEQFF.

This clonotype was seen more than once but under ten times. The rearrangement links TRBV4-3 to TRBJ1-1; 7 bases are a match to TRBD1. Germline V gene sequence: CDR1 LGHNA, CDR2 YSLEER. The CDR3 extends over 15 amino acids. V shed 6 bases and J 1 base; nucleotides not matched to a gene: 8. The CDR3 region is CASSQNHRGNTEAFF. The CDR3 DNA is TGCGCCAGCAGTCAGAATCACAGGGGGAACACTGAAGCTTTCTTT.